The 4 T cell receptor beta chains below all came from one sample that was sequenced in a study of blood T cell repertoires in COVID-19. TCRdb's table, derived via immunoSEQ multiplex PCR, lists solely in-frame clones and lacks some. The sample lists about 140,000 clones; 88% were seen once. The source material was peripheral blood. Receptor source: a woman aged 60-70 years with acute or convalescent COVID-19.

The J gene is TRBJ1-2, the V gene TRBV9; D not certain. V lost 4 bases to trimming and J lost 3 bases, with 10 bases between them. The length of the CDR3 is 13 residues. Germline CDR1 and CDR2: SGDLS and YYNGEE. The DNA for the CDR3 is TGTGCCAGCAGCCCTAGAGGTGACTATGGCTACACCTTC. Encoded protein: CASSPRGDYGYTF.

The DNA of the CDR3 is TGTGCCAGCAGCTTAACGGAGCGGGGGAGCACAGATACGCAGTATTTT. Protein: CASSLTERGSTDTQYF. The chain couples TRBV7-3 to TRBJ2-3; 8 nucleotides agree with TRBD2. Germline loops: CDR1 SGHTA, CDR2 FQGTGA. The CDR3 has 16 residues. J gave up 0 bases and V 0 bases, and 2 bases lay outside the gene matches.

This chain uses TRBV30 with TRBJ2-1; D is possibly TRBD2 (6 bases). The V gene lost 0 bases and the J gene lost 2 bases, with 8 bases spanning the gap. CDR3 size: 14 residues. Germline V gene lookup returns CDR1 GTSNPN and CDR2 SVGIG (reference sequence). The CDR3 here is CAWSVASAYNEQFF. The CDR3 coding sequence is TGTGCCTGGAGTGTCGCTAGCGCCTACAATGAGCAGTTCTTC.

The V gene is TRBV24-1, the J gene TRBJ2-7; 9 positions match TRBD1. With 3 bases clipped from V and 5 bases from J, the junction kept 7 bases outside the gene matches. In germline, CDR1 is KGHDR, CDR2 SFDVKD. The CDR3 has 15 residues. CDR3 nucleotides: TGTGCCACCAGTGATCCGGGACAGGGTAAGAACGAGCAGTACTTC. It translates to CATSDPGQGKNEQYF.